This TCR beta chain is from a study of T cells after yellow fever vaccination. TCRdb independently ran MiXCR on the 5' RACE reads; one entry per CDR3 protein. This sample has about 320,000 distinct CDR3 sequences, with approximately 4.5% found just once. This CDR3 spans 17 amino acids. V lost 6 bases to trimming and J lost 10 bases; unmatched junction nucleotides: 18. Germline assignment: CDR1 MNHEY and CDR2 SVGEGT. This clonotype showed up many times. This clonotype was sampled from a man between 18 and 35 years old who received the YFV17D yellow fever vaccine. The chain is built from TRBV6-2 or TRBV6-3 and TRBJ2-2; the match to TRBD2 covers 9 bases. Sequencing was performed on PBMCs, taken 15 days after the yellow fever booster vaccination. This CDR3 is CASSRARGSGGLEELFF. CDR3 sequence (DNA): TGTGCCAGCAGCCGCGCGCGTGGGAGCGGGGGGCTCGAGGAGCTGTTTTTT.